The 2 T cell receptor beta chains in this list originate from one sample, sequenced in a study of T-cell memory formation after mild COVID-19. TCRdb reanalysed the 5' RACE reads using MiXCR and keeps one entry per CDR3 protein. Of about 160,000 distinct CDR3 sequences in the sample, 31% were seen once. Sequencing was carried out using PBMCs or a T cell subset sorted from them (not recorded which). Receptors were obtained from an adult woman who had mild COVID-19 (a few samples of this study predate the infection). Cell type and time point are not known.

This clonotype was seen a few times. The chain joins TRBV4-1 to TRBJ2-1; TRBD2 aligns across 10 bases. Trimming took 5 bases from V and 4 from J; bases not matched to a gene: 8. The CDR3 runs to 16 residues. The germline gives CDR1 MGHRA, CDR2 YSYEKL. The CDR3 reads CASSSPGLARYNEQFF. The CDR3 DNA reads TGCGCCAGCAGCAGTCCGGGACTAGCGAGATACAATGAGCAGTTCTTC.

This rearrangement joins TRBV18 to TRBJ2-7, with D possibly TRBD1 on 6 matching bases. Germline V lookup: CDR1 KGHSH, CDR2 LQKENI. The CDR3 runs to 17 residues. V was shortened by 5 bases and J by 5 bases, with 25 bases between the two germline ends. The CDR3 DNA follows: TGTGCCAGCTCAGGGTGGGGGCACGAGACCCCCACCAACGAGCAGTACTTC. Residues: CASSGWGHETPTNEQYF.